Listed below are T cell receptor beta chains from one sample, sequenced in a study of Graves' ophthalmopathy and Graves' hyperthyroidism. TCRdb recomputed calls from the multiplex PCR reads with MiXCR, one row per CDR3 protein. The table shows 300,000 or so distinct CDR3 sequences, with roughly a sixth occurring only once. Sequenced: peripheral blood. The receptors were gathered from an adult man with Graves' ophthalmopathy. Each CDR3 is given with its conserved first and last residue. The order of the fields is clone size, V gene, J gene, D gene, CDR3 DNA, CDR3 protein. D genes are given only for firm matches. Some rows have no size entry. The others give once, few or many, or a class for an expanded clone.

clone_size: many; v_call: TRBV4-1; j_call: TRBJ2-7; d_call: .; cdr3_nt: TGCGCCAGCAGCCAAGACAGAGAATACGAGCAGTACTTC; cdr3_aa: CASSQDREYEQYF
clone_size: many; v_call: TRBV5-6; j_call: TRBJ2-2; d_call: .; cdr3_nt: TGTGCCAGCAGCTTAAAAGTGAGGCGCGCGAACACCGGGGAGCTGTTTTTT; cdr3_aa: CASSLKVRRANTGELFF
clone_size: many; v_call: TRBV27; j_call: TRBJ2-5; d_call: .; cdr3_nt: TGTGCCAGCAGTTTGATCCGGGCAGCGGTCCTCATCCAAGAGACCCAGTACTTC; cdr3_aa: CASSLIRAAVLIQETQYF
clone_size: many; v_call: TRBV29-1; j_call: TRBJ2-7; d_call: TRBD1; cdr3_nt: TGCAGCGTTGCGGGACAGGCGAGAAGGGAGCAGTACTTC; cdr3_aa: CSVAGQARREQYF
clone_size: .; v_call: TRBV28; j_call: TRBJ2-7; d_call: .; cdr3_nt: TGTGCCAGCAGCCCCGGTGTAGGGAATGGGTACGAGCAGTACTTC; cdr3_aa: CASSPGVGNGYEQYF
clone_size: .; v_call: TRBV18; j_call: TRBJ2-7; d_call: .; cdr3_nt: TGTGCCAGCTCACCATCCGGGACAAGCCACGAGCAGTACTTC; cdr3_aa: CASSPSGTSHEQYF
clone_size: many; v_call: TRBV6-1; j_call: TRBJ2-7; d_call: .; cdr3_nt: TGTGCCAGCAGTATAAGAGACGAGCAGTACTTC; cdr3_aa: CASSIRDEQYF
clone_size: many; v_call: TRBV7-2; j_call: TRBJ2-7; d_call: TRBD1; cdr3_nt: TGTGCCAGCAGACGGGACAGAAATACTGAGCAGTACTTC; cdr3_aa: CASRRDRNTEQYF
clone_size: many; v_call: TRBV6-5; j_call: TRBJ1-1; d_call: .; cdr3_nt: TGTGCCAGCAGTTACGGGGGGCAGGGTCGAGCTTTCTTT; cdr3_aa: CASSYGGQGRAFF
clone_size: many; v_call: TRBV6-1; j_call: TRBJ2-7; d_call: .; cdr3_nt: TGTGCCAGCAGAGGTTTAGGGAACGAGCAGTACTTC; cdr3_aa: CASRGLGNEQYF
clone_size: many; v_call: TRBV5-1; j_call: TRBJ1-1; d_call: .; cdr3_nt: TGCGCCAGCACCAACCCGCAGGGGTCAAACCTGAACACTGAAGCTTTCTTT; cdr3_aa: CASTNPQGSNLNTEAFF
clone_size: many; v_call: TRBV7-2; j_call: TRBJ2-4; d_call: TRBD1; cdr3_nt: TGTGCCAGCAGCTCAGACAGGGGCAACATTCAGTACTTC; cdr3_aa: CASSSDRGNIQYF
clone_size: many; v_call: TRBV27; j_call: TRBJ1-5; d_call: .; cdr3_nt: TGTGCCAGCAGTTTATGGGACCCCAGCTCTGGCAATCAGCCCCAGCATTTT; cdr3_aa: CASSLWDPSSGNQPQHF
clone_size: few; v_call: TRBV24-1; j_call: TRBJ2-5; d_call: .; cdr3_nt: TGTGCCACCAGTGACCCGGACAGATTCCAAGAGACCCAGTACTTC; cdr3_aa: CATSDPDRFQETQYF
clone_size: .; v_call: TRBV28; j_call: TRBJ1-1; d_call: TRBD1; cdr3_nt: TGTGCCAGCAGTAGGAGGGGGCAGGCTGAAGCTTTCTTT; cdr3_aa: CASSRRGQAEAFF
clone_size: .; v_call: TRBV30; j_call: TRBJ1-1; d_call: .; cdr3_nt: TGTGCCTGGAGTGCCACGGGGGGTAGAGGAACTGAAGCTTTCTTT; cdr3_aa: CAWSATGGRGTEAFF
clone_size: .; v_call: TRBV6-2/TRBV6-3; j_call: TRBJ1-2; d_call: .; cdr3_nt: TGTGCCAGCAGTTACCAGGGAATCTATGGCTACACCTTC; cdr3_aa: CASSYQGIYGYTF
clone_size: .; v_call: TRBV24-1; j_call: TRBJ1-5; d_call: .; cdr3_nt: TGTGCCACCAGTGATGGGGTTAACCAGCCCCAGCATTTT; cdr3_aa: CATSDGVNQPQHF
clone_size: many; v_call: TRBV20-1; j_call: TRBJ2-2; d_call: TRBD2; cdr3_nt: TGCAGTGCTAGAGCGGGACTAGCGGCGGCCACCGGGGAGCTGTTTTTT; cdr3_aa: CSARAGLAAATGELFF
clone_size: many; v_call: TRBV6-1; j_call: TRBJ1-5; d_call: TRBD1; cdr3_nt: TGTGCCAGCAGCCGGGGACAGGCCAATCAGCCCCAGCATTTT; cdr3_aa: CASSRGQANQPQHF
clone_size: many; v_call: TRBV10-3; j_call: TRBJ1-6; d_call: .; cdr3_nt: TGTGCCATCAGTGAGTCGCCGGGTGCCTTGCTCCACTTT; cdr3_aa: CAISESPGALLHF
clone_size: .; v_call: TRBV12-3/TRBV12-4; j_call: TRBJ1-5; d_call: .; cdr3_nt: TGTGCCAGCAGGACTGGCGGGGGGGCGGGTCAGCCCCAGCATTTT; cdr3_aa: CASRTGGGAGQPQHF
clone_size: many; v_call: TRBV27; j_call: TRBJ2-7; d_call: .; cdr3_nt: TGTGCCAGCAGGAGGGGTGGGGGTATCCTCGAGCAGTACTTC; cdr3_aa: CASRRGGGILEQYF
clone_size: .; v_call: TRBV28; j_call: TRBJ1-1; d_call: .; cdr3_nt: TGTGCCAGCAGTTTGGGCCAGAAGGACACTGAAGCTTTCTTT; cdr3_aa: CASSLGQKDTEAFF
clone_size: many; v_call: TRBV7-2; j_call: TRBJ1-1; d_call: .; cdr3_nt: TGTGCCAGCAGCTTAGTCGCAGGGTCCACTGAAGCTTTCTTT; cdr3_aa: CASSLVAGSTEAFF
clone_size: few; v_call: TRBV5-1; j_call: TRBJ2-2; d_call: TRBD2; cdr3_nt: TGCGCCAGCGTTTGGACTAGCGGGAGACTCGGGGAGCTGTTTTTT; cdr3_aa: CASVWTSGRLGELFF
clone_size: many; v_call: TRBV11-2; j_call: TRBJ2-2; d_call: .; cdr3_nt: TGTGCCAGCAGCTGGGACGGGCGAGGGACCGGGGAGCTGTTTTTT; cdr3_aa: CASSWDGRGTGELFF
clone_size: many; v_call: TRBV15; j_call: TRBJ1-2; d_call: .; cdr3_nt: TGTGCCACCAGCCCCCGGCGGGCCAACTATGGCTACACCTTC; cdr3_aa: CATSPRRANYGYTF
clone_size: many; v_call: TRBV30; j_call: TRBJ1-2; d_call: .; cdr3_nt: TGTGCCTGCCTGCGCCGGGACGTAGTATATGGCTACACCTTC; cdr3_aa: CACLRRDVVYGYTF
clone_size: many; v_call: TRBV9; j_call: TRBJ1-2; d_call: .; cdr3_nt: TGTGCCAGCAGCGTTTGGCCTCAGAGGGGCTACACCTTC; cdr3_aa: CASSVWPQRGYTF
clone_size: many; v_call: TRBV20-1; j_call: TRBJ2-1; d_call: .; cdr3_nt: TGCAGTGTCACCGTCCCCGGTGAGCAGTTCTTC; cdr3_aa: CSVTVPGEQFF
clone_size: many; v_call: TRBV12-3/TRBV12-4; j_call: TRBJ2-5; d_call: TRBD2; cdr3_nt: TGTGCCAGCAGTCGAAAGACTAGCGGGGTTGAGACCCAGTACTTC; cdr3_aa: CASSRKTSGVETQYF
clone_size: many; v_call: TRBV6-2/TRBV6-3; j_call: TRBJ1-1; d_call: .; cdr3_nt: TGTGCCAGCAGTTACGTGGGCATGGAAGCTTTCTTT; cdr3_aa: CASSYVGMEAFF
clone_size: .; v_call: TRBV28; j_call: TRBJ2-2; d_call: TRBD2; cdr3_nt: TGTGCCAGCACCCTTTCGGGAGGGCCAACCGGGGAGCTGTTTTTT; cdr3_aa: CASTLSGGPTGELFF
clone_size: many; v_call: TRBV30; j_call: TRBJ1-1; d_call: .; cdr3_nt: TGTGCCTACTCGGGACACCAGAACACTGAAGCTTTCTTT; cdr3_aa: CAYSGHQNTEAFF